This section outlines one TCR beta chain sequence together with its context. TCRdb keeps only in-frame clones here, not all; method: immunoSEQ multiplex PCR. The sample shows fewer than 25,000 clones, over 70% of them seen only once. The source of the sample is a study of blood T cell repertoires in COVID-19. Whole-study context: Both acute and convalescent COVID-19 samples were obtained from the United States, Italy and Spain.

Germline CDR1 SGHNT, CDR2 YENEEA. CDR3 length: 19 amino acids. Losses at the gene ends were 3 bases for V and 0 bases for J; bases not matched to a gene: 14. Sequenced material: peripheral blood. The chain has TRBV11-3 and TRBJ2-7; 10 nucleotides line up with TRBD1. The receptor was derived from a human donor with active COVID-19. The donor label of this sample is uncertain. CDR3 sequence: CASSFTLSTDRGTSYEQYF. The CDR3 DNA reads as TGTGCCAGCAGCTTCACCTTATCAACGGACAGGGGGACCTCCTACGAGCAGTACTTC. Complete variable domain (other parts from reference TRBV11-3 and TRBJ2-7): EAGVVQSPRYKIIEKKQPVAFWCNPISGHNTLYWYLQNLGQGPELLIRYENEEAVDDSQLPKDRFSAERLKGVDSTLKIQPAELGDSAVYLCASSFTLSTDRGTSYEQYFGPGTRLTVT.